This T cell receptor (beta chain) originates from a study of long-term antiretroviral therapy in people with HIV. Study conclusions and caveats: Researchers lacked any data on ART adherence, viral resistance or therapy changes.

The CDR3 is made up of 15 amino acids. CDR1 and CDR2 from the germline V gene are MRHNA and SNTAGT. Trimming removed 5 bases from V and 1 base from J, with 14 bases in between. As to this clone: The antigen is undetermined.

The samples, holding about 1-10 million cryopreserved PBMC, were thawed before DNA extraction was carried out. Sequencing relied on immunoSEQ assay v3.0, run at survey level. Clones were read by immunoSEQ multiplex PCR, and TCRdb kept only the in-frame ones, dropping some. The sample holds some 17,000 clones; about 80% are singletons and the top ten take 8% to 10%. This sequence was found in a man aged 45-60 years with HIV. Sequencing used unsorted PBMCs, obtained 0.3 years before starting antiretroviral therapy. The chain employs TRBV6-4 and TRBJ2-5; D possibly uses TRBD1 or TRBD2 (5 bases each). The chain's CDR3 is CASSLRAGGQETQYF. CDR3 DNA: TGTGCCAGCAGTTTACGAGCTGGGGGCCAAGAGACCCAGTACTTC.